Here is one TCR beta chain with its context. Generated by immunoSEQ multiplex PCR, the TCRdb table keeps only in-frame clones and is missing some. The sample carries around 100,000 clones, over 95% recorded once. The V gene's germline CDR1 is SGHDT and CDR2 YYEEEE. Trimming stripped 0 bases from V and 3 bases from J, with 10 bases between. The CDR3 has 15 amino acids. The record originates from a study of technical replicates of blood from a few donors. Input material: T cells isolated from PBMCs. This sequence joins TRBV5-6 and TRBJ1-5; weak D call: TRBD1 (5 bases). The clonotype comes from a human donor in good health. The CDR3 sequence is CASSLGQSLNQPQHF. The CDR3 coding sequence is TGTGCCAGCAGCTTGGGACAGAGCCTCAATCAGCCCCAGCATTTT.